This entry describes one T cell receptor (beta chain). Its antigen is still unknown. Base qualities were left out, and no much larger clone turns up one base away. The CDR3 spans 16 residues, from the cysteine through the phenylalanine. Of all the DNA, just the CDR3 is kept, 48 bases in frame from base 1. At the junction V is shortened by 3 bases and J by 0 bases, with 12 bases in between. CDR1 and CDR2, looked up from the germline V gene (reference sequence), are LNHDA and SQIVND. The sample comes from a study of T cell changes during pregnancy in multiple sclerosis (dated by TCRdb to about 2019). Regarding the complete study: In women with multiple sclerosis, the researchers looked at how the T cell repertoire shifted as pregnancy progressed.

The library was prepared using the immunoSEQ multiplex PCR assay. TCRdb limited this immuneACCESS table to in-frame rearrangements with V and J called. A share of clones is missing; checked studies link under half to unresolved V genes, and the rest is unexplained. In this sample the table shows tens of thousands of clones, over 85% of which occur a single time. Of the sample, roughly 3.2% is held by the ten largest clones. The sequence was obtained from a female donor with multiple sclerosis, enrolled in a pregnancy study. The rearranged chain carries TRBV19 and TRBJ2-1; TRBD2 is possibly the D segment (6 matching bases). This specimen was CD8+ T cells from peripheral blood mononuclear cells, taken before pregnancy. Here the CDR3 is given as CASSMGQGLSYNEQFF. Here is the DNA: TGTGCCAGTAGTATGGGCCAGGGACTCTCCTACAATGAGCAGTTCTTC.